Listed below are T cell receptor beta chains from one sample, sequenced in a study of CD8+CD57+ T cells in acquired aplastic anemia. TCRdb processed the reads anew with MiXCR; each CDR3 protein has one entry. This table holds about 75,000 distinct CDR3 sequences, 55% to 75% found once. Source material: sorted CD4+, CD8+, or CD8+CD57+ T cells (not recorded which) from PBMCs. These receptor sequences come from a human donor with aplastic anemia. Each CDR3 is given with its conserved first and last residue. Fields, in order: CDR3 DNA, CDR3 protein, clone size, D gene, V gene, J gene. A D gene is named only where the DNA matches it firmly. Size tells how often a clone was seen (once, few, many) or the class of an expanded clone, and some rows leave it out.

DNA: TGTGCCAGCACCTATCTTGTGGCCCTCTACAATGAGCAGTTCTTC; CDR3: CASTYLVALYNEQFF; size: .; D: .; V: TRBV11-2; J: TRBJ2-1
DNA: TGTGCCACCAGTGATTCGGCGAGGGAGACCCAGTACTTC; CDR3: CATSDSARETQYF; size: .; D: .; V: TRBV24-1; J: TRBJ2-5
DNA: TGTTCTCCCCGAACAGCTTTCTTT; CDR3: CSPRTAFF; size: .; D: .; V: TRBV14; J: TRBJ1-1
DNA: TGTGCCAGCAGCCGAGGGGAGAAGTACGAGCAGTACTTC; CDR3: CASSRGEKYEQYF; size: .; D: .; V: TRBV7-8; J: TRBJ2-7
DNA: TGTGCCAGCAGCCGGACGGGGGACAGGGGACCCGAGCAGTACTTC; CDR3: CASSRTGDRGPEQYF; size: .; D: TRBD1; V: TRBV7-9; J: TRBJ2-7
DNA: TGTGCCAGCAGGGTCAGCGTGAACTATGGCTACACCTTC; CDR3: CASRVSVNYGYTF; size: .; D: .; V: TRBV25-1; J: TRBJ1-2
DNA: TGTGCCACCAGCAGAGTCTATGGGGGGGAAGAGACCCAGTACTTC; CDR3: CATSRVYGGEETQYF; size: .; D: TRBD2; V: TRBV15; J: TRBJ2-5
DNA: TGTGCCAGCGACCGGGCAGGCGCTTATGGCTACACCTTC; CDR3: CASDRAGAYGYTF; size: .; D: .; V: TRBV2; J: TRBJ1-2
DNA: TGTGCCAGCAGTTGGTCAAGTGGCTACACCTTC; CDR3: CASSWSSGYTF; size: .; D: .; V: TRBV12-3/TRBV12-4; J: TRBJ1-2
DNA: TGTGCCAGCACCCAACCCTCTGGAAACACCATATATTTT; CDR3: CASTQPSGNTIYF; size: .; D: .; V: TRBV7-9; J: TRBJ1-3
DNA: TGTGCCAGCAGCCAAGTTAGCTACGAGCAGTACTTC; CDR3: CASSQVSYEQYF; size: .; D: .; V: TRBV14; J: TRBJ2-7
DNA: TGTGCCATCAGTGATGCTAGCGGGGCCAATCTGAGAGAGACCCAGTACTTC; CDR3: CAISDASGANLRETQYF; size: .; D: TRBD2; V: TRBV10-3; J: TRBJ2-5
DNA: TGTGCCAGTAGCGCGACAGGCGCGTATAATTCACCCCTCCACTTT; CDR3: CASSATGAYNSPLHF; size: .; D: .; V: TRBV19; J: TRBJ1-6
DNA: TGTGCCAGCACCCGGGACATGACATACAACGAGCAGTTCTTC; CDR3: CASTRDMTYNEQFF; size: .; D: .; V: TRBV2; J: TRBJ2-1
DNA: TGTGCCAGCAGGGGACAGGGGAGGGATCAGCCCCAGCATTTT; CDR3: CASRGQGRDQPQHF; size: .; D: TRBD1; V: TRBV2; J: TRBJ1-5
DNA: TGTGCCAGCGGTTCCGGGGACGGATACTATGGCTACACCTTC; CDR3: CASGSGDGYYGYTF; size: .; D: .; V: TRBV10-3; J: TRBJ1-2
DNA: TGTGCCAGCAGCCCAAGACAGCACACAGATACGCAGTATTTT; CDR3: CASSPRQHTDTQYF; size: .; D: .; V: TRBV7-8; J: TRBJ2-3
DNA: TGCGCCAGCAGCCAATGGGGCGGGAGCCCAGATACGCAGTATTTT; CDR3: CASSQWGGSPDTQYF; size: .; D: TRBD2; V: TRBV4-1; J: TRBJ2-3
DNA: TGCAGTGCTAAACTGGGACGGCTGAATTCACCCCTCCACTTT; CDR3: CSAKLGRLNSPLHF; size: .; D: .; V: TRBV20-1; J: TRBJ1-6
DNA: TGTGCCAGCAGCCTTAGCGCCTACGAGCAGTACTTC; CDR3: CASSLSAYEQYF; size: few; D: .; V: TRBV2; J: TRBJ2-7
DNA: TGTGCCATCAGTGAAGTCCGGGTAGAAAAACTGTTTTTT; CDR3: CAISEVRVEKLFF; size: few; D: .; V: TRBV10-3; J: TRBJ1-4
DNA: TGTGCCATCAGTGGGGGTCCCACTAGCGGGGGGGCGGATACGCAGTATTTT; CDR3: CAISGGPTSGGADTQYF; size: once; D: TRBD2; V: TRBV10-3; J: TRBJ2-3
DNA: TGTGCCAGCAGCTTAGGGACAGGGGGCTCACCCCTCCACTTT; CDR3: CASSLGTGGSPLHF; size: once; D: TRBD1; V: TRBV7-6; J: TRBJ1-6
DNA: TGTGCCACCAGTGAGTCGTTCAGGGGGCTAGGAGGGGCCAACGTCCTGACTTTC; CDR3: CATSESFRGLGGANVLTF; size: .; D: TRBD1; V: TRBV24-1; J: TRBJ2-6
DNA: TGTGCTAGCAGCTTAGGTCTGACTAGCGGGAGCAATGAGCAGTTCTTC; CDR3: CASSLGLTSGSNEQFF; size: .; D: TRBD2; V: TRBV7-7; J: TRBJ2-1
DNA: TGCGCCAGCCAAACGTGGACAGGGAGTGCTGAAGCTTTCTTT; CDR3: CASQTWTGSAEAFF; size: .; D: TRBD1; V: TRBV10-2; J: TRBJ1-1
DNA: TGTGCCAGCAGCCGGGGGAGGGAGAGGTCACCCCTCCACTTT; CDR3: CASSRGRERSPLHF; size: many; D: .; V: TRBV5-8; J: TRBJ1-6
DNA: TGTGCCAGCAGTTACTCGACAGGAGAGACGAACTATGGCTACACCTTC; CDR3: CASSYSTGETNYGYTF; size: many; D: .; V: TRBV6-5; J: TRBJ1-2
DNA: TGCAGTGCTAGGGCACCCAACACTGAAGCTTTCTTT; CDR3: CSARAPNTEAFF; size: .; D: .; V: TRBV20-1; J: TRBJ1-1
DNA: TGTGCCAGTAGTATGAGGAGTGACATAAACACTGAAGCTTTCTTT; CDR3: CASSMRSDINTEAFF; size: .; D: .; V: TRBV19; J: TRBJ1-1
DNA: TGTGCCAGCATCGCCGGGAGCTCCTACAATGAGCAGTTCTTC; CDR3: CASIAGSSYNEQFF; size: .; D: .; V: TRBV28; J: TRBJ2-1
DNA: TGTGCCAGCAGCTTGAGGGGACAGGGAAACTATGAGCAGTTCTTC; CDR3: CASSLRGQGNYEQFF; size: .; D: TRBD1; V: TRBV5-4; J: TRBJ2-1
DNA: TGTGCCAGCAGCTTAGAGATCGTGGAGCCCCAGCATTTT; CDR3: CASSLEIVEPQHF; size: .; D: .; V: TRBV11-2; J: TRBJ1-5
DNA: TGCAGTGCTTTCAGGGATTCCGGGCAGTACTTC; CDR3: CSAFRDSGQYF; size: .; D: .; V: TRBV20-1; J: TRBJ2-7
DNA: TGCAGTGCTAGAGATAACGTTGGGCAGGGCTACGATGAGCAGTTCTTC; CDR3: CSARDNVGQGYDEQFF; size: .; D: .; V: TRBV20-1; J: TRBJ2-1
DNA: TGTGCCAGCAGCTCAGGCCCTAACACTGAAGCTTTCTTT; CDR3: CASSSGPNTEAFF; size: many; D: .; V: TRBV7-3; J: TRBJ1-1
DNA: TGTGCCACCAGTCAGCCAAGCTCCTACGAGCAGTACTTC; CDR3: CATSQPSSYEQYF; size: .; D: .; V: TRBV2; J: TRBJ2-7
DNA: TGTGCCAGCAGACACGACAGGGGGCTTGGAAACACCATATATTTT; CDR3: CASRHDRGLGNTIYF; size: many; D: TRBD1; V: TRBV6-1; J: TRBJ1-3
DNA: TGTGCCAGCAGTCCAGTAAACACTGAAGCTTTCTTT; CDR3: CASSPVNTEAFF; size: many; D: .; V: TRBV6-2/TRBV6-3; J: TRBJ1-1
DNA: TGCGCCAGCAGCCAAGATATTCGCCCTGTGCAGACCCAGTACTTC; CDR3: CASSQDIRPVQTQYF; size: .; D: .; V: TRBV4-1; J: TRBJ2-5
DNA: TGTGCCAGCAGCGGGGGGGCGCTTACCCCCTCTGGGGCCAACGTCCTGACTTTC; CDR3: CASSGGALTPSGANVLTF; size: .; D: .; V: TRBV14; J: TRBJ2-6
DNA: TGCAGCGTTGTAAGAGGGGGTGAAAAACTGTTTTTT; CDR3: CSVVRGGEKLFF; size: .; D: .; V: TRBV29-1; J: TRBJ1-4
DNA: TGCAGTGCTAGGGACAGTCCGCCCTACGAGCAGTACTTC; CDR3: CSARDSPPYEQYF; size: .; D: .; V: TRBV20-1; J: TRBJ2-7
DNA: TGTGCCAGCAGTGACCCCCATATTGGAGGGGGTAATAACTATGGCTACACCTTC; CDR3: CASSDPHIGGGNNYGYTF; size: few; D: .; V: TRBV6-4; J: TRBJ1-2
DNA: TGTGCCAGCAGCGTAGGACTAGCGGGGGGTAATGAGCAGTTCTTC; CDR3: CASSVGLAGGNEQFF; size: .; D: TRBD2; V: TRBV9; J: TRBJ2-1
DNA: TGTGCCAGCAGCTTAGCGCCGAATAATTCACCCCTCCACTTT; CDR3: CASSLAPNNSPLHF; size: once; D: .; V: TRBV7-8; J: TRBJ1-6
DNA: TGTGCCAGCAGCGTCGGGACAGTCCGGTACGGAAACACCATATATTTT; CDR3: CASSVGTVRYGNTIYF; size: .; D: TRBD1; V: TRBV11-2; J: TRBJ1-3
DNA: TGTGCCAGCAGCATCCGGGACAGGGGAGATACGCAGTATTTT; CDR3: CASSIRDRGDTQYF; size: .; D: TRBD1; V: TRBV7-2; J: TRBJ2-3
DNA: TGTGCCATCAGTGGGATGGCAGATACGCAGTATTTT; CDR3: CAISGMADTQYF; size: few; D: .; V: TRBV10-3; J: TRBJ2-3
DNA: TGTGCCAGCATGAGGGTTCGAGAGACCCAGTACTTC; CDR3: CASMRVRETQYF; size: .; D: .; V: TRBV7-8; J: TRBJ2-5
DNA: TGTGCCAGCAGCGTAGGAGAGTTCCCAAGGACCACTGAAGCTTTCTTT; CDR3: CASSVGEFPRTTEAFF; size: .; D: .; V: TRBV9; J: TRBJ1-1
DNA: TGTGCCACCAGTGACTCTAGCGGGGGCATCTACAATGAGCAGTTCTTC; CDR3: CATSDSSGGIYNEQFF; size: .; D: TRBD2; V: TRBV24-1; J: TRBJ2-1
DNA: TGTGCCAGCAGCTTATCGACCGGGGGCACTGAAGCTTTCTTT; CDR3: CASSLSTGGTEAFF; size: .; D: .; V: TRBV7-9; J: TRBJ1-1
DNA: TGCAGCGTTGAAGACTACCGCACAGATACGCAGTATTTT; CDR3: CSVEDYRTDTQYF; size: once; D: .; V: TRBV29-1; J: TRBJ2-3
DNA: TGTGCCAGCAGCCGCGGACTAGCGGGGAAAACCTACAATGAGCAGTTCTTC; CDR3: CASSRGLAGKTYNEQFF; size: .; D: TRBD2; V: TRBV4-2; J: TRBJ2-1
DNA: TGCAGCGTCGGGACTAGCGGGAGGTATGAGCAGTTCTTC; CDR3: CSVGTSGRYEQFF; size: few; D: TRBD2; V: TRBV29-1; J: TRBJ2-1
DNA: TGCAGTGCTAGAGATTCGCTGGGGACAGGGTTATACGAGCAGTACTTC; CDR3: CSARDSLGTGLYEQYF; size: .; D: TRBD1; V: TRBV20-1; J: TRBJ2-7
DNA: TGCAGTGCTAGTAGGCGGGAGGCCCACGAGCAGTACTTC; CDR3: CSASRREAHEQYF; size: .; D: TRBD2; V: TRBV20-1; J: TRBJ2-7
DNA: TGCAGTGCTCCCGGGGTAACAGCCTACGAGCAGTACTTC; CDR3: CSAPGVTAYEQYF; size: .; D: .; V: TRBV20-1; J: TRBJ2-7